Shown below are 12 T cell receptor beta chains from a single sample sequenced in a study of T-cell memory formation after mild COVID-19. TCRdb re-called the 5' RACE reads with MiXCR, one entry per CDR3 protein. This sample yields a few hundred thousand distinct CDR3 sequences, of which 16% are seen a single time; around a fifth belongs to the top ten. The sequencing sample was made of PBMCs or a T cell subset sorted from them (not recorded which). Receptors originate from a man in his late teens or twenties who had mild COVID-19 (a few samples of this study predate the infection). Cell type and time point are not known.

V gene TRBV5-1 combines with J gene TRBJ2-7; D gene ambiguous. The length of the CDR3 is 15 residues. The germline CDR1 and CDR2 sequences are SGHRS and YFSETQ. With 4 bases removed from V and 1 base from J, the gap between germline ends came to 15 bases. The CDR3 is CASSERQPESYEQYF. The CDR3 DNA reads as TGCGCCAGCAGCGAGAGGCAGCCCGAGTCCTACGAGCAGTACTTC. The full variable domain, in which reference TRBV5-1 and TRBJ2-7 provide the parts outside the CDR3, is KAGVTQTPRYLIKTRGQQVTLSCSPISGHRSVSWYQQTPGQGLQFLFEYFSETQRNKGNFPGRFSGRQFSNSRSEMNVSTLELGDSALYLCASSERQPESYEQYFGPGTRLTVT.

CDR3 sequence (DNA): TGTGCCAGCAGTTCTGAAAAACTGTTTTTT. Amino acids: CASSSEKLFF. This chain connects TRBV12-3 or TRBV12-4 to TRBJ1-4; D not resolved. This CDR3 spans 10 amino acids. V was pared by 4 bases and J by 7 bases, with 1 base between.

The chain carries TRBV20-1 and TRBJ2-6; D is undetermined. The germline V and J ends were trimmed by 1 base and 0 bases, with 4 bases remaining between them. Germline CDR1 and CDR2: DFQATT and SNEGSKA (reference sequence). The CDR3 spans 14 residues. CDR3 loop: CSARGSSGANVLTF. The CDR3 DNA reads as TGCAGTGCTAGAGGCAGCTCTGGGGCCAACGTCCTGACTTTC.

This clonotype has more than one count but fewer than ten. The gene calls are TRBV5-5 and TRBJ2-7; TRBD2 is a possible D gene (5 bases). Trimming shortened V by 0 bases and J by 2 bases, and 9 bases separated the two germline ends. CDR1 is SGHKS, CDR2 YYEKEE, per germline (reference sequence). This CDR3 has 14 amino acids. The CDR3 protein is CASSLAGYPYEQYF. In DNA, the CDR3 is TGTGCCAGCAGCTTGGCGGGGTACCCCTACGAGCAGTACTTC.

This clonotype was seen many times. CDR3 coding DNA: TGTGCCAGCAGTTTAGCGCGGAGGGCAGAGACCCAGTACTTC. Translated, it gives CASSLARRAETQYF. This chain connects TRBV12-3 or TRBV12-4 to TRBJ2-5, with D possibly TRBD2 on 6 matching bases. V lost 0 bases and J lost 4, with 9 bases in between. The CDR3 consists of 14 residues.

This clonotype was observed a few times. This rearrangement joins TRBV10-3 to TRBJ2-6, with TRBD1 matching 7 bases. V was clipped by 4 bases and J by 1 base; unmatched bases: 1. The CDR3 contains 15 residues. CDR1 is ENHRY, CDR2 SYGVKD, per germline. CDR3 nucleotide sequence: TGTGCCATCAGTGCGGACAGGTCTGGGGCCAACGTCCTGACTTTC. Translated, it gives CAISADRSGANVLTF.

This clonotype was recorded many times. The gene calls are TRBV7-2 and TRBJ2-1; 7 nucleotides align to TRBD2. CDR3 size: 14 residues. V shed 5 bases, J shed 4 bases, and the junction held 5 bases outside the gene matches. In germline, CDR1 is SGHTA, CDR2 FQGNSA. The CDR3 reads CASSPNGRYNEQFF. CDR3 coding DNA: TGTGCCAGCAGCCCAAACGGGAGGTACAATGAGCAGTTCTTC.

The sample holds a few counts of this clonotype. The gene calls are TRBV15 and TRBJ1-2; 7 nucleotides agree with TRBD1. This CDR3 comprises 13 residues. Germline values: CDR1 LNHNV, CDR2 YYDKDF (reference sequence). Unmatched junction bases numbered 3, after V lost 0 bases and J lost 8 bases. The CDR3, as DNA: TGTGCCACCAGCAGAGAAGGGGGCAGGGGCTACACCTTC. This sequence encodes CATSREGGRGYTF.

This chain links TRBV29-1 with TRBJ1-5; 7 bases fit TRBD1. Germline V CDR1 and CDR2: SQVTM, ANQGSEA. The length of the CDR3 is 13 residues. With V trimmed by 6 bases and J by 0 bases, 2 bases remained unmatched. Written as DNA, the CDR3 is TGCAGCGTCCGGACAGGTAGCAATCAGCCCCAGCATTTT. Translation gives CSVRTGSNQPQHF.

This clonotype was counted between two and nine times. This chain links TRBV7-2 with TRBJ2-7; D could derive from TRBD1 or TRBD2 (5 bases each). Germline V CDR1 and CDR2: SGHTA, FQGNSA. Trimming removed 5 bases at V and 1 base at J, with 18 bases between. This CDR3 has 16 residues. The CDR3 sequence is CASSPARWDGSYEQYF. In DNA, the CDR3 is TGTGCCAGCAGCCCAGCGAGGTGGGACGGATCCTACGAGCAGTACTTC. The full variable domain, its missing parts supplied by reference TRBV7-2 and TRBJ2-7, is GAGVSQSPSNKVTEKGKDVELRCDPISGHTALYWYRQSLGQGLEFLIYFQGNSAPDKSGLPSDRFSAERTGGSVSTLTIQRTQQEDSAVYLCASSPARWDGSYEQYFGPGTRLTVT.

The DNA for the CDR3 is TGTGCCAGCAGCCAAGATCAGCTTCAGGGGTCCTACAATGAGCAGTTCTTC. Its translation: CASSQDQLQGSYNEQFF. This rearrangement joins TRBV3-1 to TRBJ2-1; TRBD1 might be the D (6 bases). The ends were cut back, 0 bases at V and 1 base at J, with 13 bases in the middle. CDR3 length: 17 residues. Germline V gene data show CDR1 as LGHDT and CDR2 as YNNKEL (reference sequence).

The chain carries TRBV10-3 and TRBJ2-5, with 9 bases fitting TRBD1. Trimming at V came to 9 bases and at J to 5 bases, leaving 13 bases not matched to a gene. Germline CDR1 ENHRY, CDR2 SYGVKD. This CDR3 contains 15 residues. The CDR3 reads CAINGQGPLYETQYF. CDR3 coding DNA: TGTGCCATAAACGGACAGGGGCCGTTGTATGAGACCCAGTACTTC.